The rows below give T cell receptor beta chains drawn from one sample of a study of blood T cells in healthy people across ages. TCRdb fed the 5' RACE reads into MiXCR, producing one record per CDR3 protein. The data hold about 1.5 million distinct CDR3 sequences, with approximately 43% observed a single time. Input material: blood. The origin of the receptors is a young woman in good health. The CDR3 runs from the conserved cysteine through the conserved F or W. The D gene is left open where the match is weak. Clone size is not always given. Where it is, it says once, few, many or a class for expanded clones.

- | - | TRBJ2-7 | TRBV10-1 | CASMDGSYEQYF | TGCGCCAGCATGGACGGCTCCTACGAGCAGTACTTC
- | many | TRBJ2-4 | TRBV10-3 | CAISATQGFENIQYF | TGTGCCATCAGTGCGACGCAGGGGTTTGAAAACATTCAGTACTTC
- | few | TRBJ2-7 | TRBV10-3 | CAISEVAENYNEQYF | TGTGCCATCAGTGAGGTAGCGGAAAACTACAATGAGCAGTACTTC
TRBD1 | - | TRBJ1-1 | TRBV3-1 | CASSHSGQGNTEAFF | TGTGCCAGCAGCCATTCCGGACAGGGGAACACTGAAGCTTTCTTT
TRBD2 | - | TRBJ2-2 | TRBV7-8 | CASSPLAGTITGELFF | TGTGCCAGCAGCCCACTAGCGGGAACAATCACCGGGGAGCTGTTTTTT
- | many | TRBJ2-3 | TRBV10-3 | CAIRGGFLTDTQYF | TGTGCCATCAGGGGGGGATTCCTCACAGATACGCAGTATTTT
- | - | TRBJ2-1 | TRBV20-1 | CSAFPPRGAPYNEQFF | TGCAGTGCTTTCCCTCCCCGAGGGGCTCCCTACAATGAGCAGTTCTTC
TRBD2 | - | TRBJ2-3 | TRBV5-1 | CASRKGGLAGAGDTQYF | TGCGCCAGCAGAAAAGGTGGGCTAGCGGGGGCCGGAGATACGCAGTATTTT
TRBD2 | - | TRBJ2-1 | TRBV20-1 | CSARDPARTSGRLNEQFF | TGCAGTGCTAGGGACCCCGCCCGGACTAGCGGGAGGTTGAATGAGCAGTTCTTC
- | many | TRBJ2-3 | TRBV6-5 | CASSYPGTDTQYF | TGTGCCAGCAGTTACCCGGGGACAGATACGCAGTATTTT
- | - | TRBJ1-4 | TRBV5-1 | CASSPNREKLFF | TGCGCCAGCAGCCCAAATCGGGAAAAACTGTTTTTT
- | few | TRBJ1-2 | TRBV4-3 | CASSRDNTNYGYTF | TGCGCCAGCAGCCGGGACAATACTAACTATGGCTACACCTTC
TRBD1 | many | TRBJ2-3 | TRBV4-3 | CASSQTTGRATQYF | TGCGCCAGCAGCCAAACGACAGGGCGGGCTACGCAGTATTTT
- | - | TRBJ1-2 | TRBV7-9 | CASTTGTANYGYTF | TGTGCCAGCACCACCGGGACCGCTAACTATGGCTACACCTTC
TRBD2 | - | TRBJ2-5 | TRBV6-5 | CASSYDGGGQYF | TGTGCCAGCAGTTACGATGGGGGGGGGCAGTACTTC
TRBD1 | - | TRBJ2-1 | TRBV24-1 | CATSDYSQGDEQFF | TGTGCCACCAGTGATTATAGCCAGGGGGATGAGCAGTTCTTC
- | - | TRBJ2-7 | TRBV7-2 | CASSLGGRGREQYF | TGTGCCAGCAGCTTGGGTGGTCGGGGACGCGAGCAGTACTTC
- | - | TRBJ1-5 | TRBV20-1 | CSAGWGVQPQHF | TGCAGTGCCGGTTGGGGAGTTCAGCCCCAGCATTTT
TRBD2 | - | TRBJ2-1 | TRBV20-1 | CSAYFSGSLYNEQFF | TGCAGTGCTTACTTTAGCGGGAGTCTCTACAATGAGCAGTTCTTC
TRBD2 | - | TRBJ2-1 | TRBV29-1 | CSVEGLALNEQFF | TGCAGCGTTGAGGGACTAGCGTTAAATGAGCAGTTCTTC
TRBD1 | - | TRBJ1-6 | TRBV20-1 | CSARDFGQVYNSPLHF | TGCAGTGCTAGAGATTTTGGACAGGTCTATAATTCACCCCTCCACTTT
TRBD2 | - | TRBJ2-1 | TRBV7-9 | CASSRLRLADNEQFF | TGTGCCAGCAGCCGATTAAGACTAGCCGACAATGAGCAGTTCTTC
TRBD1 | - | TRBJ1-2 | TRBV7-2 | CASSLAQTGGYYGYTF | TGTGCCAGCAGCTTAGCGCAGACAGGGGGCTACTATGGCTACACCTTC
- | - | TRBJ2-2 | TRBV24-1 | CATPSKDGGELFF | TGTGCCACCCCCTCTAAAGATGGCGGGGAGCTGTTTTTT
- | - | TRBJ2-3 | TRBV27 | CASSTCVTQYF | TGTGCCAGCAGTACCTGTGTTACGCAGTATTTT
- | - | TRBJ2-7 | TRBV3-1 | CASSEGGGITYEQYF | TGTGCCAGCTCCGAAGGAGGAGGGATCACCTACGAGCAGTACTTC
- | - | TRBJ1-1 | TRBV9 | CASSVAVGPNTEAFF | TGTGCCAGCAGCGTAGCGGTAGGGCCGAACACTGAAGCTTTCTTT
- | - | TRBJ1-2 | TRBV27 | CASSPRGRSIGYTF | TGTGCCAGCAGTCCGCGGGGACGTAGCATAGGCTACACCTTC
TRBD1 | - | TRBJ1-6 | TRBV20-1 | CSAAGTDVLHF | TGCAGTGCAGCCGGGACAGACGTCCTCCACTTT
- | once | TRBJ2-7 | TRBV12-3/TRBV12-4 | CASSLAEPGYEQYF | TGTGCCAGCAGTTTAGCTGAGCCGGGGTACGAGCAGTACTTC
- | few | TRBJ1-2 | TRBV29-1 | CSVGPPEGGYGYTF | TGCAGCGTGGGGCCCCCTGAGGGGGGCTATGGCTACACCTTC
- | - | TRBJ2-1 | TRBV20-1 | CSARGASAESAYNEQFF | TGCAGTGCTAGAGGGGCTAGCGCGGAGTCCGCCTACAATGAGCAGTTCTTC
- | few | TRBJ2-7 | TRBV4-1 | CASSQARTPYEQYF | TGCGCCAGCAGCCAAGCCAGGACCCCCTACGAGCAGTACTTC
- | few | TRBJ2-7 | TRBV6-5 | CASSTSSPNEQYF | TGTGCCAGCAGTACTAGCTCCCCCAATGAGCAGTACTTC
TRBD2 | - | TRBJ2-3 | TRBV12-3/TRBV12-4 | CASSFSRTSGVTDTQYF | TGTGCCAGCAGTTTCTCGAGGACTAGCGGGGTCACAGATACGCAGTATTTT
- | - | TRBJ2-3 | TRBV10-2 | CASMDRVLYTQYF | TGCGCCAGTATGGATAGAGTGTTGTATACGCAGTATTTT
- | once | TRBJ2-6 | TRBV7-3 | CASSLKGSGANVLTF | TGTGCCAGCAGCTTAAAGGGATCTGGGGCCAACGTCCTGACTTTC
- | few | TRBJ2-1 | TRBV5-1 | CASSLSSDSSYNEQFF | TGCGCCAGCAGCTTGTCTAGCGACAGCTCCTACAATGAGCAGTTCTTC
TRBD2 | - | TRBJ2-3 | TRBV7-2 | CASSISGVMDTQYF | TGTGCCAGCAGCATTAGCGGGGTCATGGATACGCAGTATTTT
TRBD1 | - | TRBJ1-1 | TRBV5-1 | CASSQGVEGTEAFF | TGCGCCAGCAGCCAGGGGGTAGAGGGCACTGAAGCTTTCTTT
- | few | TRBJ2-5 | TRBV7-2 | CASSSSGQPQYF | TGTGCCAGCAGTTCAAGCGGCCAGCCCCAGTACTTC
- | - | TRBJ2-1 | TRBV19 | CASSIDGGLNEQFF | TGTGCCAGTAGTATTGATGGGGGGTTGAATGAGCAGTTCTTC